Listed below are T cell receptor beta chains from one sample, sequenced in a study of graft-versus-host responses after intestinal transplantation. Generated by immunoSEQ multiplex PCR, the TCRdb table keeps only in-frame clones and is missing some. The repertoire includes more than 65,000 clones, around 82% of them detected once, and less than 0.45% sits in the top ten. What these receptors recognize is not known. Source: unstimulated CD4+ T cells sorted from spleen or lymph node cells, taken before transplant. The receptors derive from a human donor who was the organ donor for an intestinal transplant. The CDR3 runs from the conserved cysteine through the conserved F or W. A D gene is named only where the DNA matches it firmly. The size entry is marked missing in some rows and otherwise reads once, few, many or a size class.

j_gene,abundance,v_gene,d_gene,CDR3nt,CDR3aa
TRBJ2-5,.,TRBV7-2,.,TGTGCCAGCAGAGCAAGGGGGTTGGGAGAGACCCAGTACTTC,CASRARGLGETQYF
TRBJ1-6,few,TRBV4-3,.,TGCGCCAGCAGCCAAGAGCGCCGAGAGGGACTTTCACCCCTCCACTTT,CASSQERREGLSPLHF
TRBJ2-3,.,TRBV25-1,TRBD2,TGTGCCACCCGGGCTCAAATGGGGGGGGGAAGCACAGATACGCAGTATTTT,CATRAQMGGGSTDTQYF
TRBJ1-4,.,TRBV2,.,TGTGCCAGCAGTGATGGATACCGGGGGGCGACTAATAAAAAACTGTTTTTT,CASSDGYRGATNKKLFF
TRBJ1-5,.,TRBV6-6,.,TGTGCCAGCAGGGGTAGGGGGAATCAGCCCCAGCATTTT,CASRGRGNQPQHF
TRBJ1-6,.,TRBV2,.,TGTGCCAGCAGCGGGGGAGGAGGGGTTGGTTCACCCCTCCACTTT,CASSGGGGVGSPLHF
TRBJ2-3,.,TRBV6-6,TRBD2,TGTGCCAGCAGTTACTCGGGGGAGGGCAGGAGGAATACGCAGTATTTT,CASSYSGEGRRNTQYF
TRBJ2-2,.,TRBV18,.,TGTGCCAGCTCACCATACAGCGGGAACACCGGGGAGCTGTTTTTT,CASSPYSGNTGELFF
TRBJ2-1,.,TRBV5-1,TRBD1,TGCGCCAGCAGCTTGGCCCGGACAGGGTTAGGCAATGAGCAGTTCTTC,CASSLARTGLGNEQFF
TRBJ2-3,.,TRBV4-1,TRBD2,TGCGCCAGCAGCCAACTCCGGGGGGGCACAGATACGCAGTATTTT,CASSQLRGGTDTQYF
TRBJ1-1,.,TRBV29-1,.,TGCAGCTCTTCGACAGGGAACACTGAAGCTTTCTTT,CSSSTGNTEAFF
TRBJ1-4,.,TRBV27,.,TGTGCCAGCAGTCCGCCCGGGGGGGCAAAAAGGAAACTGTTTTTT,CASSPPGGAKRKLFF
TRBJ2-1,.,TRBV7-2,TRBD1,TGTGCCAGCAGCTCACAAACACAGGGGAAGAATGAGCAGTTCTTC,CASSSQTQGKNEQFF
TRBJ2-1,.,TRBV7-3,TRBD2,TGTGCCAGCAGCCCACAGCGGGGGGGATCCTACAATGAGCAGTTCTTC,CASSPQRGGSYNEQFF
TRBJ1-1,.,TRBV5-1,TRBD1,TGCGCCAGCAGCACCAGCGGACAGGGGAGGACTGAAGCTTTCTTT,CASSTSGQGRTEAFF
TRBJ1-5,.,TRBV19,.,TGTGCCAGTAGTATCCAGGGCCCAGGGCCCCAGCATTTT,CASSIQGPGPQHF
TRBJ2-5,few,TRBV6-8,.,TGTGCCAGCGGGTACGGGGGACACCAAGAGACCCAGTACTTC,CASGYGGHQETQYF
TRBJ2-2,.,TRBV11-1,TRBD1,TGTGCCAGCAGCTTCGCGACAGGGACCGGGGAGCTGTTTTTT,CASSFATGTGELFF
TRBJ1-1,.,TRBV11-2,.,TGTGCCAGCAGCCCAGAGGCAGCTCTGAACACTGAAGCTTTCTTT,CASSPEAALNTEAFF
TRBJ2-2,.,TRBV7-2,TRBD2,TGTGCCAGCAGTTCACGGACTAGCGAGGCCGGGGAGCTGTTTTTT,CASSSRTSEAGELFF
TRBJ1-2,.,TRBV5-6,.,TGTGCCAGCAGCATGGGACACGGGGAGCTTTTTCATGGCTACACCTTC,CASSMGHGELFHGYTF
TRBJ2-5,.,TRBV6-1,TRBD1,TGTGCCAGCTCCAGGGGGCTAGAGACCCAGTACTTC,CASSRGLETQYF
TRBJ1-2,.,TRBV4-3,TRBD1,TGCGCCAGCAGCCAGCGTATACAGGGGTTCGGTGGCTACACCTTC,CASSQRIQGFGGYTF
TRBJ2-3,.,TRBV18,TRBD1,TGTGCCAGCTCAATAGACAGGGGGCGCGCAGATACGCAGTATTTT,CASSIDRGRADTQYF
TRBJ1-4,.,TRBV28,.,TGTGCCAGCAGTATGGGCAGAGATGAAAAACTGTTTTTT,CASSMGRDEKLFF
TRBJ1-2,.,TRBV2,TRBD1,TGTGCCAGCAGGGGAGACGGACAGGGCCATGGCTACACCTTC,CASRGDGQGHGYTF
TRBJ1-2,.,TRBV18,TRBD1,TGTGCCAGCTCACAGATAGACAGGGATTCGAGTGGCTACACCTTC,CASSQIDRDSSGYTF
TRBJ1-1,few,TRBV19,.,TGTGCCAGTAGTATAGATCAGGGGCGCTACACTGAAGCTTTCTTT,CASSIDQGRYTEAFF
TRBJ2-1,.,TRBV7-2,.,TGTGCCAGCAGCTTACAGTCGGCGGGGAGGTCTCACAATGAGCAGTTCTTC,CASSLQSAGRSHNEQFF
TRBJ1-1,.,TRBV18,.,TGTGCCAGCTCACCGAGACAGCCACACACTGAAGCTTTCTTT,CASSPRQPHTEAFF
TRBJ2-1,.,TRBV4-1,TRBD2,TGCGCCAGCAGCCAAGGACTAGCGGGGGGAGGAGGCAATGAGCAGTTCTTC,CASSQGLAGGGGNEQFF
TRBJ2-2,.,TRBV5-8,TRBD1,TGTGCCAGCAGCTTGTTTCCCAGGGGGCTCACCGGGGAGCTGTTTTTT,CASSLFPRGLTGELFF
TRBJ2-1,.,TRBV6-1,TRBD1,TGTGCCAGCAGCGACAGGGGGACCTACAATGAGCAGTTCTTC,CASSDRGTYNEQFF
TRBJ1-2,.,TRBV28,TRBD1,TGTGCCATCCTCTCAGTTGGTACAGGGGGCTATGGCTACACCTTC,CAILSVGTGGYGYTF
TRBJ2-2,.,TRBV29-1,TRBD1,TGCAGCGTTAGATTTATGGGACAGGGGACACCGAACACCGGGGAGCTGTTTTTT,CSVRFMGQGTPNTGELFF
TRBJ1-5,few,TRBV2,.,TGTGCCAGCAGTGCCAACAGGGTTGGCAATCAGCCCCAGCATTTT,CASSANRVGNQPQHF
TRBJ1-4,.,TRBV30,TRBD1,TGTGCCTGGAAAGGGACAGGGGTGTTTAATGAAAAACTGTTTTTT,CAWKGTGVFNEKLFF
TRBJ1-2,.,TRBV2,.,TGTGCCAGCAGTGAAAACCGGGACAACCTCTATGGCTACACCTTC,CASSENRDNLYGYTF
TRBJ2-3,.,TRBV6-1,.,TGTGCCAGCTCTTCAGGTGGGGGGGCCACAGATACGCAGTATTTT,CASSSGGGATDTQYF
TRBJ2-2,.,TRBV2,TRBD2,TGTGCCAGCACTAGCGGGGGGATCACCGGGGAGCTGTTTTTT,CASTSGGITGELFF
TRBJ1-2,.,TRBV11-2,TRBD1,TGTGCCAGCAGCTCCGGGACAGGGGGCAACTATGGCTACACCTTC,CASSSGTGGNYGYTF
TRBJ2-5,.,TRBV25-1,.,TGTGCCAGCAGTGAATTACCGGCTAGCCGACGAGAGACCCAGTACTTC,CASSELPASRRETQYF
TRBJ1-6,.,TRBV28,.,TGTGCCAGCAGTGAACAAAATTCACCCCTCCACTTT,CASSEQNSPLHF
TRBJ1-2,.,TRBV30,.,TGTGCCTGGAGTCAATGGATTGGGGCCCATGGCTACACCTTC,CAWSQWIGAHGYTF